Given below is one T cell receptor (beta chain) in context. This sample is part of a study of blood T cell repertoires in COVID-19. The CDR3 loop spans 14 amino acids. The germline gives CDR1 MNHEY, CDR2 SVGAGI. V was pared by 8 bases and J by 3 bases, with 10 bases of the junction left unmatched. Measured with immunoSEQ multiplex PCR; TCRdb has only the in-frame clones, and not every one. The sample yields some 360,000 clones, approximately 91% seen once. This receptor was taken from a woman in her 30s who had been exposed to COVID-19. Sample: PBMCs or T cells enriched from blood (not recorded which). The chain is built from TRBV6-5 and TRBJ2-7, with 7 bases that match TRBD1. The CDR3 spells CASGKTTGNYEQYF. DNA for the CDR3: TGTGCCAGCGGAAAAACGACAGGGAACTACGAGCAGTACTTC.